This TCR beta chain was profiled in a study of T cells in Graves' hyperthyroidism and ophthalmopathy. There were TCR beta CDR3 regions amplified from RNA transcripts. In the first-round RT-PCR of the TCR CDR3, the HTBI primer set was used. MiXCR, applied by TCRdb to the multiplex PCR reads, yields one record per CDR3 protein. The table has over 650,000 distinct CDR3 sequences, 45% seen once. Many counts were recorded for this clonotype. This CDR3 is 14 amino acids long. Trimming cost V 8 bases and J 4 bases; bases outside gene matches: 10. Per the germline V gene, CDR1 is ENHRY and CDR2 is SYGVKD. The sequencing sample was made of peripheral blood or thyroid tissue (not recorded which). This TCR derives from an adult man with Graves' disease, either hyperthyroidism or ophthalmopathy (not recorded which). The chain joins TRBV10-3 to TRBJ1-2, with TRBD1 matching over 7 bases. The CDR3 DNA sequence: TGTGCCATCCGGACGGACAGGAAGATCTATGGCTACACCTTC. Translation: CAIRTDRKIYGYTF.